This T cell receptor beta chain was obtained from a study of T cell responses to AZD1222 COVID-19 vaccine. Study observations and caveats: After two AZD1222 doses, spike-specific TCR breadth and depth rose versus day 0. At study baseline, merely six AZD1222 recipients were seropositive.

Turning to this clone: Antigen: not known.

Some clones are missing from TCRdb's copy, which holds only in-frame ones; the method was immunoSEQ multiplex PCR. The repertoire holds around 140,000 clones, with roughly 85% as singletons. Trimming cost V 4 bases and J 5 bases; bases outside gene matches: 2. Germline CDR1 ENHRY, CDR2 SYGVKD. The CDR3 consists of 14 residues. This TCR was sampled from an adult in good health. This sequence joins TRBV10-3 and TRBJ1-6; the match to TRBD1 covers 7 bases. Material: peripheral blood, obtained on day 0 of AZD1222 vaccination. The CDR3 sequence is CAISVGTDNSPLHF. In DNA form, the CDR3 reads TGTGCCATCAGTGTCGGGACAGATAATTCACCCCTCCACTTT.